This T cell receptor (beta chain) appears in the sequencing data of a study of T-cell memory formation after mild COVID-19. TCRdb re-derived calls from the 5' RACE reads in MiXCR, one entry per CDR3 protein. The table shows hundreds of thousands of distinct CDR3 sequences, with approximately 15% occurring only once. Study-level findings and limits: Prior to infection, memory already included some responding clones, suggesting cross-reactive memory joined.

This clonotype was found many times. Its antigen remains unidentified. Germline trimming cut 6 bases from V and 6 bases from J; bases unmatched to any gene: 7. Germline V gives CDR1 SQVTM, CDR2 ANQGSEA. CDR3 size: 13 residues. The chain carries TRBV29-1 and TRBJ1-2; 10 nucleotides align to TRBD1. The source of this sequence is an adult woman who had mild COVID-19 (a few samples of this study predate the infection). Cell type and time point are not known. Sequencing was carried out using PBMCs or a T cell subset sorted from them (not recorded which). The CDR3 DNA sequence: TGCAGCGTATCAGGACAGGGGGTGGATGGCTACACCTTC. Translating gives CSVSGQGVDGYTF. Complete variable domain (other parts from reference TRBV29-1 and TRBJ1-2): SAVISQKPSRDICQRGTSLTIQCQVDSQVTMMFWYRQQPGQSLTLIATANQGSEATYESGFVIDKFPISRPNLTFSTLTVSNMSPEDSSIYLCSVSGQGVDGYTFGSGTRLTVV.